Listed here is a single T cell receptor beta chain. Per the study methods: Estimation of nucleated cell counts relied on the amplification of reference gene primers. Method: immunoSEQ multiplex PCR; TCRdb's copy keeps in-frame clones and lacks some. V and J calls plus clone size are reproduced from that table; the DNA served to infer D and trimming. The table records some 380,000 clones, roughly 90% of them present only once. Germline V gene data show CDR1 as MGHDK and CDR2 as SYGVNS. The CDR3 spans 15 residues. Deletions cut 6 bases from V and 2 bases from J, with 15 bases between. The sample belongs to a study of blood T cell repertoires in COVID-19. Study at large: The study drew acute and convalescent COVID-19 samples from the United States, Italy and Spain.

Ages ranged from roughly 18 to 100 years, with residence in approximately 23 US areas. Donors were grouped by their self-reported clinical history. This TCR was recovered from a woman between 40 and 50 years old with acute COVID-19. The chain is built from TRBV25-1 and TRBJ2-3; D is perhaps TRBD2 (5 bases). The sequencing sample was made of PBMCs or T cells enriched from blood (not recorded which). The DNA for the CDR3 is TGTGCCAGCAGCGGACTCCGACTGATCACAGATACGCAGTATTTT. It specifies CASSGLRLITDTQYF.